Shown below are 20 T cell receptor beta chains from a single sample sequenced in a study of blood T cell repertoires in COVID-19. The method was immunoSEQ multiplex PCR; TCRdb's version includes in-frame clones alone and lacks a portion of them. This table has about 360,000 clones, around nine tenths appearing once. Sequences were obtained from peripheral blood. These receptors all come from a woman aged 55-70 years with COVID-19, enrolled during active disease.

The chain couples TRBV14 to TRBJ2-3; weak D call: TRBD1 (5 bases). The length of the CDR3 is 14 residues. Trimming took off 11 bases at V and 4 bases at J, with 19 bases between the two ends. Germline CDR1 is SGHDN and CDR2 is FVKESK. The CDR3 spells CAGYDSSWADTQYF. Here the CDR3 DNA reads TGTGCCGGATACGACAGCAGTTGGGCAGATACGCAGTATTTT.

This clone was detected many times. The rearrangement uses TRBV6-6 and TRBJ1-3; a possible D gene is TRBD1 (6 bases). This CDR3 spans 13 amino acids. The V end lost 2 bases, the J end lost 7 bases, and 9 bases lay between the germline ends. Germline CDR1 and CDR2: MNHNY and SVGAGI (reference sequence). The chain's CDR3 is CASSYDQGNTIYF. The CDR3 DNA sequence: TGTGCCAGCAGTTACGATCAGGGGAACACCATATATTTT.

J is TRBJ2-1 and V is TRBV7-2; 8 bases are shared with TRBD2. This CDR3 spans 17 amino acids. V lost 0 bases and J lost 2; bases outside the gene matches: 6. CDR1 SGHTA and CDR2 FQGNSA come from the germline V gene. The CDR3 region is CASSLAAGGSPYNEQFF. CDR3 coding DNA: TGTGCCAGCAGCTTAGCGGCGGGGGGCAGCCCCTACAATGAGCAGTTCTTC.

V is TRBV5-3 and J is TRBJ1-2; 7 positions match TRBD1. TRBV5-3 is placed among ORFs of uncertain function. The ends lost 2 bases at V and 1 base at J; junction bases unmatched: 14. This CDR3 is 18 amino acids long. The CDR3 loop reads CARSLPLARGRFNYGYTF. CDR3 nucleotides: TGTGCCAGAAGCTTACCCCTCGCAAGGGGGCGCTTTAACTATGGCTACACCTTC.

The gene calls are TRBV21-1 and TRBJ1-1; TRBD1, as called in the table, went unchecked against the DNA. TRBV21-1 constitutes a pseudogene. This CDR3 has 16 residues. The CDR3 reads CASSNLGTGGNTEAFF. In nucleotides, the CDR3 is TGTGCCAGCAGCAACCTCGGGACAGGTGGGAACACTGAAGCTTTCTTT.

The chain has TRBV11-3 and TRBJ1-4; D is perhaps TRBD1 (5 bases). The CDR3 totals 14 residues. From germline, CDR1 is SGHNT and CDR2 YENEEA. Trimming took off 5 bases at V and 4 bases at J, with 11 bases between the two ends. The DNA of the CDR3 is TGTGCCAGCAGCGCGGGACCGGATAATGAAAAACTGTTTTTT. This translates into CASSAGPDNEKLFF.

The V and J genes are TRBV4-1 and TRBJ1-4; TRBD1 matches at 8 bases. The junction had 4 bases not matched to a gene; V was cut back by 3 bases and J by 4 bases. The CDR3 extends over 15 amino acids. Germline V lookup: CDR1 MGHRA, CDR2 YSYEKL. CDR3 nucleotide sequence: TGCGCCAGCAGCCAGCAGGGGGCTGGTAATGAAAAACTGTTTTTT. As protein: CASSQQGAGNEKLFF.

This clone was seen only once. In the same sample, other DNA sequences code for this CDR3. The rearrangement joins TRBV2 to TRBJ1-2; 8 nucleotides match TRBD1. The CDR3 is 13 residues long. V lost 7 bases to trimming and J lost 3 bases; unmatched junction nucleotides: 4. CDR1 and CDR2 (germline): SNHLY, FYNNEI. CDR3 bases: TGTGCCAGCACTCCGGACAGGGACTATGGCTACACCTTC. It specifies CASTPDRDYGYTF.

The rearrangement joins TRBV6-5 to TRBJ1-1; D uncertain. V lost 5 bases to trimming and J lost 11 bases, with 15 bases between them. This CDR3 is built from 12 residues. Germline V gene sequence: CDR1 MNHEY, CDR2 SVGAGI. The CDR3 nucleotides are TGTGCCAGCAGTCTCTTCCGAGGGAGCGCTTTCTTT. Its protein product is CASSLFRGSAFF.

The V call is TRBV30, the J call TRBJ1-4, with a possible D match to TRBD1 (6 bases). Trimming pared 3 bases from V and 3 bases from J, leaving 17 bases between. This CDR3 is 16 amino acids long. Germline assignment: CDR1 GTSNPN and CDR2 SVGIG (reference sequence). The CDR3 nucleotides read TGTGCCTGGAGGTGGGGGGGGCGCGGATCTAATGAAAAACTGTTTTTT. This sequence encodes CAWRWGGRGSNEKLFF.

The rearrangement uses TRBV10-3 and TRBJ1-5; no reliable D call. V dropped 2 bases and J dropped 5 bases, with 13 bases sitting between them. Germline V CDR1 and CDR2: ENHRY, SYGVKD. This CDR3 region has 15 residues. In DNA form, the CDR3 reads TGTGCCATCAGTGAGCGGCAGACTTCCGATCAGCCCCAGCATTTT. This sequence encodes CAISERQTSDQPQHF.

The CDR3 bases are TGTGCCAGCACCAAAGAGGGGGCGGACTATGGCTACACCTTC. Its translation is CASTKEGADYGYTF. V usage is TRBV3-1 (or the pseudogene TRBV3-2) and J usage is TRBJ1-2; TRBD1 matches at 7 bases. The V and J ends lost 7 bases and 3 bases, in that order; junction bases with no gene match: 8. The CDR3 loop spans 14 amino acids. Germline CDR1 and CDR2: LGHDT and YNNKEL (reference sequence).

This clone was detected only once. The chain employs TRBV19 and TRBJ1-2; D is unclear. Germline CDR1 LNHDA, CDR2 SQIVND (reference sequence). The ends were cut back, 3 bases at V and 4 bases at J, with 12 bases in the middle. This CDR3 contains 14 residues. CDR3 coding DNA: TGTGCCAGTAGTATGGCGGGGAAGGGCTATGGCTACACCTTC. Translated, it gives CASSMAGKGYGYTF.

This chain's CDR3 is CASSYSGEAFF. The CDR3 nucleotides are TGTGCCAGCAGTTATTCGGGGGAAGCTTTCTTT. This chain links TRBV2 with TRBJ1-1; D ambiguous. V was pared by 5 bases and J by 8 bases, with 9 bases between. The CDR3 covers 11 residues. Per the germline V gene, CDR1 is SNHLY and CDR2 is FYNNEI. Drawing the rest from reference TRBV2 and TRBJ1-1, the complete variable domain is EPEVTQTPSHQVTQMGQEVILRCVPISNHLYFYWYRQILGQKVEFLVSFYNNEISEKSEIFDDQFSVERPDGSNFTLKIRSTKLEDSAMYFCASSYSGEAFFGQGTRLTVV.

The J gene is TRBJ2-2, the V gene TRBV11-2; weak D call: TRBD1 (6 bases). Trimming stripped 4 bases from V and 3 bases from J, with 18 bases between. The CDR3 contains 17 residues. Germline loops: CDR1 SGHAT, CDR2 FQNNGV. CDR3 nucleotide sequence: TGTGCCAGCAGCTCATCCCGGGACACCCGAGACACCGGGGAGCTGTTTTTT. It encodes CASSSSRDTRDTGELFF.

The CDR3 DNA follows: TGTGCCAGCAGTTTCGGAGGGGGGGACACTGAAGCTTTCTTT. Translated: CASSFGGGDTEAFF. The chain combines TRBV27 with TRBJ1-1, with D perhaps TRBD1 (6 bases). V lost 3 bases, J lost 3 bases, and 11 bases lay in between. CDR1 is MNHEY and CDR2 is SMNVEV in the germline V gene (reference sequence). CDR3 length equals 14 residues.

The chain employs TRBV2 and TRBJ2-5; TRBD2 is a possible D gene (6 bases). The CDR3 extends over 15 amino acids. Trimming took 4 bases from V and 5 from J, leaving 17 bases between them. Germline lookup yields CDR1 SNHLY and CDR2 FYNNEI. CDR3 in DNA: TGTGCCAGCAGTGGGCGTCTAGCGCCGGAGGAGACCCAGTACTTC. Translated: CASSGRLAPEETQYF.

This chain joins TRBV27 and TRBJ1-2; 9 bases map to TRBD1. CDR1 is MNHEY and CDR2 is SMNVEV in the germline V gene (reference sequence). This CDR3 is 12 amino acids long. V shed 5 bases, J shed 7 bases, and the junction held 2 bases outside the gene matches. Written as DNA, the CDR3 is TGTGCCAGCAGTAGACAGGGGGTTGGCTACACCTTC. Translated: CASSRQGVGYTF.

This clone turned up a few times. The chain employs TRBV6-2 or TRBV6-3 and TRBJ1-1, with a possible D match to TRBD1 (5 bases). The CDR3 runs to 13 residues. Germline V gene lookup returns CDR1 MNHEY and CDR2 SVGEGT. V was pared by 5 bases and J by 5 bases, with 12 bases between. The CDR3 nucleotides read TGTGCCAGCAGTCCGTACCAGGGTACTGAAGCTTTCTTT. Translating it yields CASSPYQGTEAFF.

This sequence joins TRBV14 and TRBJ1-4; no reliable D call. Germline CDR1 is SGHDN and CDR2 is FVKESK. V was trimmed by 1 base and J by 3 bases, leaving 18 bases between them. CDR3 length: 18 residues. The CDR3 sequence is CASSQVRGGIGSNEKLFF. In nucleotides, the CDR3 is TGTGCCAGCAGCCAAGTTCGGGGAGGGATAGGCTCTAATGAAAAACTGTTTTTT.